These T cell receptor beta chains were read from a single sample in a study of control samples from healthy donors and cancer patients. TCRdb keeps only in-frame clones here, not all; method: immunoSEQ multiplex PCR. Of about 110,000 clones listed, 90% are singletons. What was sequenced was blood. Receptors originate from a human donor in good health. The donor label of this sample is uncertain. Each CDR3 is given with its conserved first and last residue. D genes are given only for firm matches. Some rows have no size entry. The others give once, few or many, or a class for an expanded clone.

D	V	size	J	CDR3	DNA
-	TRBV24-1	-	TRBJ2-3	CATSDSGYRDTQYF	TGTGCCACCAGTGATAGCGGGTACCGGGATACGCAGTATTTT
-	TRBV5-7	-	TRBJ1-2	CASSLIGNYGYTF	TGTGCCAGCAGCTTGATTGGTAACTATGGCTACACCTTC
-	TRBV29-1	-	TRBJ1-1	CSVAKRGNTEAFF	TGCAGCGTAGCCAAGAGGGGTAACACTGAAGCTTTCTTT
-	TRBV7-8	-	TRBJ2-5	CASSSVPAAGGTQYF	TGTGCCAGCAGCTCAGTACCTGCAGCGGGCGGGACCCAGTACTTC
TRBD1	TRBV24-1	-	TRBJ2-1	CAIGQANNEQFF	TGTGCCATCGGACAGGCGAACAATGAGCAGTTCTTC
-	TRBV10-3	-	TRBJ2-3	CAISDGDTPHGTQYF	TGTGCCATCAGTGATGGGGACACTCCCCACGGTACGCAGTATTTT
-	TRBV5-1	-	TRBJ1-1	CASSLAGPDLRAFF	TGCGCCAGCAGCTTGGCAGGCCCGGATTTAAGAGCTTTCTTT
-	TRBV25-1	-	TRBJ2-5	CASRALGPAGTQYF	TGTGCCAGCAGAGCTCTGGGCCCCGCGGGGACCCAGTACTTC
TRBD2	TRBV12-5	-	TRBJ2-1	CASGLRASGGAGNNEQFF	TGTGCTAGTGGTTTGCGGGCTAGCGGGGGGGCCGGAAACAATGAGCAGTTCTTC
-	TRBV6-5	-	TRBJ2-7	CASSTRDSTYEQYF	TGTGCCAGCTCAACCCGTGACAGCACCTACGAGCAGTACTTC
-	TRBV12-3/TRBV12-4	-	TRBJ1-5	CASTLGAQPQHF	TGTGCCAGCACTCTGGGGGCCCAGCCCCAGCATTTT
-	TRBV4-2	-	TRBJ1-5	CASSQDLVGASQPQHF	TGTGCCAGCAGCCAAGATTTAGTCGGGGCTTCGCAGCCCCAGCATTTT
-	TRBV6-5	-	TRBJ2-1	CASSPRVFVYNEQFF	TGTGCCAGCAGTCCCAGGGTCTTTGTCTACAATGAGCAGTTCTTC
-	TRBV7-8	-	TRBJ1-2	CASSKLPGDYGYTF	TGTGCCAGCAGTAAGCTACCCGGGGACTATGGCTACACCTTC
TRBD1	TRBV4-2	-	TRBJ1-2	CASSSPGQGYGYTF	TGTGCCAGCAGCTCTCCGGGACAGGGATATGGCTACACCTTC
TRBD1	TRBV29-1	-	TRBJ2-2	CSARTGVNGELFF	TGCAGCGCCCGGACAGGGGTAAACGGGGAGCTGTTTTTT
-	TRBV28	-	TRBJ2-1	CASSRSLQSNEQFF	TGTGCCAGCAGCCGATCATTACAAAGCAATGAGCAGTTCTTC
-	TRBV12-3/TRBV12-4	-	TRBJ1-2	CASSQVDGYTF	TGTGCCAGCAGCCAGGTTGATGGCTACACCTTC
-	TRBV18	-	TRBJ2-6	CASSPLSGANVLTF	TGTGCCAGCTCACCCCTCTCTGGGGCCAACGTCCTGACTTTC
-	TRBV10-1	-	TRBJ2-2	CASSERSGELFF	TGCGCCAGCAGTGAGAGGTCAGGGGAGCTGTTTTTT
-	TRBV18	-	TRBJ2-1	CASSPGGQTYNEQFF	TGTGCCAGCTCACCAGGGGGGCAGACCTACAATGAGCAGTTCTTC
-	TRBV21-1	-	TRBJ2-1	CASSIGASGGWFEQFF	TGTGCCAGCAGCATAGGAGCTAGCGGGGGGTGGTTCGAGCAGTTCTTC
-	TRBV7-2	few	TRBJ1-3	CASSYQPGTDTIYF	TGTGCCAGCAGTTACCAGCCGGGGACGGACACCATATATTTT
-	TRBV3-1/TRBV3-2	-	TRBJ2-6	CASSQAGRSGANVLTF	TGTGCCAGCAGCCAAGCCGGACGGTCCGGGGCCAACGTCCTGACTTTC
-	TRBV7-8	-	TRBJ2-2	CASSTAGVSGELFF	TGTGCCAGCAGCACAGCAGGGGTTTCCGGGGAGCTGTTTTTT
-	TRBV5-8	-	TRBJ1-5	CASTTYSNQPQHF	TGTGCCAGCACCACATATAGCAATCAGCCCCAGCATTTT
-	TRBV5-1	-	TRBJ2-1	CASSLVSSYNEQFF	TGCGCCAGCAGCTTGGTGTCTAGCTACAATGAGCAGTTCTTC
TRBD1	TRBV28	once	TRBJ1-2	CASSTGGGYGYTF	TGTGCCAGCAGTACAGGGGGGGGCTATGGCTACACCTTC
TRBD1	TRBV20-1	-	TRBJ1-5	CSASKGWGTGRRDQPQHF	TGCAGTGCTAGTAAAGGGTGGGGGACAGGGAGGAGGGATCAGCCCCAGCATTTT
-	TRBV3-1/TRBV3-2	-	TRBJ2-2	CASSRLGGAGPGELFF	TGTGCCAGCAGTCGACTAGGGGGGGCCGGGCCCGGGGAGCTGTTTTTT
-	TRBV7-2	-	TRBJ1-2	CASSLAADSPFYGYTF	TGTGCCAGCAGCTTAGCCGCGGACAGCCCCTTCTATGGCTACACCTTC
-	TRBV6-5	once	TRBJ1-2	CASDLGGAGYGYTF	TGTGCCAGCGACCTCGGGGGGGCCGGCTATGGCTACACCTTC
-	TRBV9	-	TRBJ1-3	CASSPEGRTISGNTIYF	TGTGCCAGCAGCCCCGAGGGCAGAACAATCTCTGGAAACACCATATATTTT
-	TRBV5-1	-	TRBJ2-6	CASSLDAGLSGANVLTF	TGCGCCAGCAGCTTGGACGCAGGACTCTCTGGGGCCAACGTCCTGACTTTC